The rows below give T cell receptor beta chains drawn from one sample of a study of identifying expanded T cells in peripheral blood. Using immunoSEQ multiplex PCR, the repertoire was profiled, and TCRdb retains in-frame clones only, with some absent. The data contain 100,000 to 150,000 clones, 75% to 90% of them singletons. Sequencing was carried out using blood. The receptors originated from a person aged 18-70 years in good health. CDR3s include the opening cysteine and the closing phenylalanine or tryptophan. A D gene is named only where the DNA matches it firmly. Expanded clones are given a class, and other clones once, few, many or no size at all.

abundance,v_gene,j_gene,d_gene,CDR3aa
-,TRBV19,TRBJ1-5,-,CASSTPTDIQHF
few,TRBV5-1,TRBJ2-7,-,CASSTGTGIYEQYF
-,TRBV19,TRBJ2-7,TRBD1,CASSKGQGSSYEQYF
-,TRBV10-3,TRBJ1-1,-,CAISSGQNTEAFF
once,TRBV30,TRBJ1-2,TRBD1,CTGTVASNYGYTF
-,TRBV5-1,TRBJ2-5,TRBD2,CASRVTSGGRVVAETQYF
-,TRBV4-3,TRBJ2-1,-,CASSRGTGSADEQFF
-,TRBV9,TRBJ1-2,-,CASSTRGEGYYGYTF
-,TRBV11-1,TRBJ2-7,-,CASSPRSYEQYF
once,TRBV7-9,TRBJ2-7,TRBD1,CASSYKLGTGYHEQYF
-,TRBV5-4,TRBJ1-2,-,CASSLAKRGLGLNDGYTF
-,TRBV30,TRBJ2-5,TRBD1,CACMTGQGYETQYF
once,TRBV18,TRBJ2-7,-,CASSPVKALIHYSYEQYF
-,TRBV9,TRBJ1-2,TRBD1,CASSTGLGDRDYGYTF
-,TRBV10-1,TRBJ2-1,-,CASSEKRPSYNEQFF
-,TRBV28,TRBJ1-5,-,CASSLPDQPQHF
-,TRBV9,TRBJ2-7,-,CASSVTTDYEQYF
-,TRBV7-9,TRBJ1-3,-,CASSRGTASGNTIYF
-,TRBV4-3,TRBJ2-7,TRBD1,CASSPRYSGQFYEQYF
-,TRBV7-9,TRBJ1-1,-,CASSLAAWHTEAFF
-,TRBV21-1,TRBJ2-1,-,CASSKTSGEENEQFF
-,TRBV11-2,TRBJ2-1,-,CASSSSLGDRFF
-,TRBV5-1,TRBJ2-2,-,CASSLAAFQTNTGELFF
-,TRBV4-1,TRBJ2-3,-,CASSQVQGGGTDTQYF
few,TRBV30,TRBJ1-5,TRBD1,CAWTGTGSQPQHF
-,TRBV7-2,TRBJ1-5,-,CASSLGGSYQPQHF
-,TRBV5-1,TRBJ1-6,-,CASSVGLSSYNSPLHF
-,TRBV18,TRBJ1-1,-,CASSSRGGGPFNTEAFF
-,TRBV19,TRBJ1-1,-,CASSPGGNTEAFF
-,TRBV6-5,TRBJ2-7,-,CASRDTYEQYF
-,TRBV13,TRBJ2-3,TRBD2,CASSSRLAGPSDTQYF
few,TRBV4-1,TRBJ2-5,TRBD2,CASSQDLGLAGGQETQYF
-,TRBV30,TRBJ1-6,-,CAWAPEYNSPLHF
few,TRBV18,TRBJ2-1,TRBD1,CASSVAGGFGNEQFF
once,TRBV7-2,TRBJ2-5,-,CASSKWAGEIQETQYF
-,TRBV18,TRBJ1-1,-,CASSPGENTEAFF
-,TRBV5-1,TRBJ1-3,-,CASSGGAPGNTIYF
-,TRBV9,TRBJ2-2,TRBD1,CATSGGDTGELFF
few,TRBV30,TRBJ1-2,-,CAWRLPMSYTF
-,TRBV7-2,TRBJ2-2,TRBD2,CASSPTSWELFF
-,TRBV7-9,TRBJ1-1,-,CASSLIAGGRTEAFF
once,TRBV7-2,TRBJ1-1,-,CASSFMEGIPLGAFF
few,TRBV30,TRBJ1-2,-,CAWSAFYGYTF
-,TRBV9,TRBJ2-3,TRBD2,CASSVAIWFGGDTQYF
once,TRBV13,TRBJ2-7,TRBD1,CASSLGGGQGIYEQYF
-,TRBV7-2,TRBJ2-3,-,CASSLRRTDTQYF
-,TRBV7-9,TRBJ2-5,-,CASSFQETQYF
-,TRBV7-9,TRBJ2-6,TRBD1,CAISGQGTFRANVLTF
few,TRBV28,TRBJ1-1,-,CASSLGAQGEAFF
-,TRBV30,TRBJ1-1,-,CAWSATAWTVLNTEAFF
-,TRBV7-9,TRBJ1-4,-,CASSPRDPSEKLFF
once,TRBV27,TRBJ2-3,TRBD1,CASHRTGGTDTQYF
-,TRBV11-2,TRBJ1-1,-,CASSRNVGNTEAFF
few,TRBV5-6,TRBJ1-2,TRBD1,CASLPTGGPEGYTF
-,TRBV7-9,TRBJ1-1,-,CASTLWRFQLMNTEAFF
-,TRBV7-6,TRBJ1-4,-,CASSETGLVSNEKLFF